These 27 T cell receptor beta chains came from one sample sequenced in a study of T cell repertoires in cytomegalovirus infection. Each CDR3 protein gets one entry after TCRdb re-called the reads with MiXCR. The sample lists about 300,000 distinct CDR3 sequences; approximately 8.9% were seen once. Sequencing used PBMCs. Source of these receptors: a human donor in good health (CMV status not recorded). Some clones in this sample may be carry-over from other donors' samples.

This clonotype was picked up a small number of times. V gene TRBV3-1 combines with J gene TRBJ2-1, with D unclear. Trimming stripped 4 bases from V and 8 bases from J, with 6 bases between. The germline V gene has CDR1 LGHDT and CDR2 YNNKEL (reference sequence). The CDR3 is 11 amino acids. CDR3 residues: CASSLKDEQFF. In DNA form, the CDR3 reads TGTGCCAGCAGCCTCAAAGATGAGCAGTTCTTC.

There are many counts of this clonotype. The V and J genes are TRBV5-6 and TRBJ1-2; 7 nucleotides line up with TRBD1. Trimming removed 4 bases from V and 4 bases from J; junction bases left unmatched: 10. Germline V lookup: CDR1 SGHDT, CDR2 YYEEEE. The CDR3 spans 15 residues. The CDR3 region is CASSPPDRRAYGYTF. The CDR3 DNA is TGTGCCAGCAGCCCACCGGACAGGCGCGCCTATGGCTACACCTTC.

This clonotype came up many times. The CDR3 region is CSAVPGALQYEQYF. For the CDR3, the DNA is TGCAGTGCCGTCCCCGGGGCTCTTCAGTACGAGCAGTACTTC. The chain is built from TRBV20-1 and TRBJ2-7, with D perhaps TRBD1 or TRBD2 (5 bases each). The CDR3 is 14 residues long. Per germline, CDR1 DFQATT and CDR2 SNEGSKA (reference sequence). V was trimmed by 6 bases and J by 4 bases, leaving 19 bases between them.

This clonotype was found many times. The genes are TRBV5-6 and TRBJ2-3, with TRBD2 matching over 7 bases. The V gene end was trimmed by 4 bases and the J gene end by 5 bases; junction bases not matched to a gene: 7. From germline, CDR1 is SGHDT and CDR2 YYEEEE. CDR3 length equals 14 residues. For the CDR3, the DNA is TGTGCCAGCAGCCGGCGACAGCGGGAAGATACGCAGTATTTT. Translating it yields CASSRRQREDTQYF.

This clonotype was detected many times. V gene TRBV12-3 or TRBV12-4 combines with J gene TRBJ1-5; possible D gene TRBD1, 6 bases. The CDR3 covers 13 residues. Trimming shortened V by 3 bases and J by 6 bases, and 9 bases separated the two germline ends. CDR3 in amino acids: CASSLGAFQPQHF. For the CDR3, the DNA is TGTGCCAGCAGTTTGGGGGCTTTTCAGCCCCAGCATTTT.

The sample holds many counts of this clonotype. The rearrangement uses TRBV12-3 or TRBV12-4 and TRBJ2-3, with D maybe TRBD2 (6 bases). The CDR3 is 14 residues long. Trimming removed 4 bases from V and 0 bases from J, with 8 bases in between. The CDR3 nucleotides are TGTGCCAGCAGTTGGGCGGGGAGCACAGATACGCAGTATTTT. Translation gives CASSWAGSTDTQYF.

The rearrangement uses TRBV5-6 and TRBJ1-5, with D perhaps TRBD1 (6 bases). CDR3 length: 15 residues. V dropped 0 bases and J dropped 4 bases, with 11 bases sitting between them. Germline-derived CDR1 and CDR2 are SGHDT and YYEEEE. The CDR3 loop is CASSLVGGWNQPQHF. CDR3 nucleotides: TGTGCCAGCAGCTTGGTCGGGGGCTGGAATCAGCCCCAGCATTTT.

This clonotype occurred a few times. The gene calls are TRBV9 and TRBJ2-7, with 8 bases lining up with TRBD2. The CDR3 runs to 15 residues. Germline CDR1 and CDR2: SGDLS and YYNGEE. V was pared by 5 bases and J by 5 bases, with 12 bases of the junction left unmatched. For the CDR3, the DNA is TGTGCCAGCAGACACCCGGCGGGGGGCTGCCACGAGCAGTACGTC. Translated, it gives CASRHPAGGCHEQYV.

The table lists this clonotype with many counts. The chain joins TRBV6-2 or TRBV6-3 to TRBJ2-3; possibly TRBD1 or TRBD2 for D (5 bases each). The CDR3 totals 12 residues. Germline CDR1 and CDR2: MNHEY and SVGEGT. The V end lost 6 bases, the J end lost 4 bases, and 8 bases lay between the germline ends. The CDR3 loop is CASRLGADTQYF. The CDR3 coding sequence is TGTGCCAGCAGACTGGGGGCAGATACGCAGTATTTT.

This clonotype has ten or more counts. V is TRBV7-2 and J is TRBJ1-5, with a weak D call TRBD1 (5 bases). The CDR3 sequence is 15 residues long. V was pared by 1 base and J by 6 bases, with 13 bases between. Germline values: CDR1 SGHTA, CDR2 FQGNSA. The CDR3 loop reads CASSLGQGLSQPQHF. The CDR3, as DNA: TGTGCCAGCAGCTTAGGGCAGGGATTAAGTCAGCCCCAGCATTTT. Based on the CDR3 plus reference TRBV7-2 and TRBJ1-5, the full variable domain is GAGVSQSPSNKVTEKGKDVELRCDPISGHTALYWYRQSLGQGLEFLIYFQGNSAPDKSGLPSDRFSAERTGGSVSTLTIQRTQQEDSAVYLCASSLGQGLSQPQHFGDGTRLSIL.

As concerns this clonotype: This may be a read error: a much more frequent sequence differs by one nucleotide. The J gene is TRBJ1-2, the V gene TRBV2, with 8 positions matching TRBD1. CDR1 is SNHLY and CDR2 is FYNNEI in the germline V gene. CDR3 size: 13 residues. The CDR3 sequence is CASSNGQGGGHTF. The DNA for the CDR3 is TGTGCCAGCAGTAACGGACAGGGTGGTGGCCACACCTTC.

This clonotype was found a few times. The chain combines TRBV20-1 with TRBJ2-1, with D unclear. The CDR3 runs 11 residues. Trimming took off 1 base at V and 5 bases at J, with 3 bases between the two ends. Germline V gene lookup returns CDR1 DFQATT and CDR2 SNEGSKA (reference sequence). CDR3 protein: CSARADNEQFF. Written as DNA, the CDR3 is TGCAGTGCTAGAGCCGACAATGAGCAGTTCTTC.

This chain connects TRBV29-1 to TRBJ1-2; D uncertain. Germline values: CDR1 SQVTM, CDR2 ANQGSEA. This CDR3 has 13 residues. The germline V and J ends were trimmed by 6 bases and 5 bases, with 16 bases remaining between them. Here the CDR3 reads CSVAPASGYGYTF. Written as DNA, the CDR3 is TGCAGCGTGGCCCCGGCAAGCGGGTATGGCTACACCTTC.

J is TRBJ1-3 and V is TRBV29-1; TRBD1 is a possible D gene (5 bases). Germline-derived CDR1 and CDR2 are SQVTM and ANQGSEA. Trimming stripped 2 bases from V and 0 bases from J, with 11 bases between. The CDR3 loop spans 15 amino acids. The CDR3 here is CSVERPGPSGNTIYF. CDR3 nucleotides: TGCAGCGTTGAAAGGCCAGGGCCCTCTGGAAACACCATATATTTT.

This clonotype has a count of ten or more. The chain is built from TRBV23-1 and TRBJ1-4, with D hard to call. TRBV23-1 has ORF status, its function being uncertain. The CDR3 covers 11 residues. Trimming cost V 7 bases and J 4 bases, with 4 bases left between them. The CDR3, as DNA: TGCGCCAGCACCATTAATGAAAAACTGTTTTTT. Protein sequence: CASTINEKLFF.

This clonotype has ten or more counts. The CDR3 nucleotides are TGTGCCAGCAGCCCGAGTGGGACAGGGTTGGTGTGGAACACTGAAGCTTTCTTT. Protein: CASSPSGTGLVWNTEAFF. The V gene is TRBV7-9, the J gene TRBJ1-1; 9 bases fit TRBD1. After removal of 5 bases from V and 1 base from J, the junction contained 14 bases not matched to a gene. Germline CDR1 reads SEHNR; CDR2 reads FQNEAQ (reference sequence). This CDR3 has 18 amino acids.

This clonotype was counted only a few times. The CDR3 is CSAGDRRDHNEQFF. The CDR3 bases are TGCAGTGCTGGGGACAGGCGAGACCACAATGAGCAGTTCTTC. The V gene is TRBV20-1, the J gene TRBJ2-1; 8 bases are shared with TRBD1. This CDR3 is 14 amino acids long. Germline CDR1 reads DFQATT; CDR2 reads SNEGSKA (reference sequence). V dropped 5 bases and J dropped 5; count of bases not matched to a gene: 8.

The table lists this clonotype with many counts. V gene TRBV7-2 combines with J gene TRBJ2-5, with a tentative D call TRBD2 (5 bases). The V and J ends lost 5 bases and 3 bases respectively, with 10 bases between them. The germline V gene encodes CDR1 SGHTA and CDR2 FQGNSA. The CDR3 is 13 amino acids. CDR3 sequence: CASSKYGEETQYF. Written as DNA, the CDR3 is TGTGCCAGCAGCAAATACGGGGAAGAGACCCAGTACTTC.

This clonotype was picked up many times. The V gene is TRBV7-9, the J gene TRBJ1-4, with a tentative D call TRBD1 (5 bases). Trimming shortened V by 7 bases and J by 5 bases, and 17 bases separated the two germline ends. This CDR3 has 15 residues. Germline assignment: CDR1 SEHNR and CDR2 FQNEAQ (reference sequence). Here the CDR3 DNA reads TGTGCCAGCACCCCCGTCGGGGCCGGCAATGAAAAACTGTTTTTT. Translating it yields CASTPVGAGNEKLFF. Filled out from reference TRBV7-9 and TRBJ1-4, the complete variable domain reads DTGVSQNPRHKITKRGQNVTFRCDPISEHNRLYWYRQTLGQGPEFLTYFQNEAQLEKSRLLSDRFSAERPKGSFSTLEIQRTEQGDSAMYLCASTPVGAGNEKLFFGSGTQLSVL.

V gene TRBV7-9 combines with J gene TRBJ1-1; TRBD1 matches at 7 bases. Looked up from germline, CDR1 is SEHNR and CDR2 is FQNEAQ (reference sequence). The CDR3 loop spans 17 amino acids. With V trimmed by 1 base and J by 5 bases, 13 bases remained unmatched. This CDR3 is CASSLEQGSLMLTEAFF. The CDR3 DNA reads as TGTGCCAGCAGCTTAGAACAGGGGAGTTTAATGTTGACTGAAGCTTTCTTT. Combining the CDR3 with reference TRBV7-9 and TRBJ1-1 gives the whole variable domain DTGVSQNPRHKITKRGQNVTFRCDPISEHNRLYWYRQTLGQGPEFLTYFQNEAQLEKSRLLSDRFSAERPKGSFSTLEIQRTEQGDSAMYLCASSLEQGSLMLTEAFFGQGTRLTVV.

The table lists this clonotype with many counts. The rearrangement joins TRBV28 to TRBJ1-2; no firm D call. Trimming shortened V by 5 bases and J by 6 bases, and 10 bases separated the two germline ends. The CDR3 sequence is 12 residues long. Germline values: CDR1 MDHEN, CDR2 SYDVKM. The chain's CDR3 is CASSLYENGYTF. For the CDR3, the DNA is TGTGCCAGCAGTCTTTATGAGAATGGCTACACCTTC.

The gene calls are TRBV20-1 and TRBJ1-2; a possible D gene is TRBD1 (5 bases). Germline CDR1 DFQATT, CDR2 SNEGSKA (reference sequence). CDR3 size: 12 residues. V was pared by 6 bases and J by 2 bases, with 10 bases between. CDR3 sequence (DNA): TGCAGTGCAACGACAGACAACTATGGCTACACCTTC. It is translated as CSATTDNYGYTF.

About this clonotype: A much larger clone differs by one base, so this may be a read error. This chain connects TRBV6-8 to TRBJ1-1; the match to TRBD1 covers 8 bases. Unmatched junction bases numbered 14, after V lost 7 bases and J lost 7 bases. Germline V CDR1 and CDR2: MNHGY, SAAAGT. The CDR3 is 15 residues long. CDR3 coding DNA: TGTGCCAGCACTCAGGGGGCGCGTAGGTATGGTGAAGCTTTCTTT. It specifies CASTQGARRYGEAFF.

This clonotype has ten or more counts. This sequence joins TRBV20-1 and TRBJ2-6, with D unresolved. CDR1 and CDR2 (germline): DFQATT, SNEGSKA (reference sequence). There are 16 residues in the CDR3. Trimming removed 5 bases from V and 1 base from J, with 15 bases in between. The CDR3 DNA is TGCAGTGCTCCCCCGGCCGGAAGGTCTGGGGCCAACGTCCTGACTTTC. It codes for CSAPPAGRSGANVLTF.

Ten or more counts support this clonotype. V usage is TRBV28 and J usage is TRBJ1-2; TRBD1 matches at 8 bases. This CDR3 is 16 amino acids long. Looked up from germline, CDR1 is MDHEN and CDR2 is SYDVKM. V dropped 2 bases and J dropped 4; count of bases not matched to a gene: 9. In nucleotides, the CDR3 is TGTGCCAGCAGTTTAGGAGGACAGGGAGGGGGCTATGGCTACACCTTC. The encoded protein is CASSLGGQGGGYGYTF.

At least ten counts were recorded for this clonotype. The chain is built from TRBV2 and TRBJ2-3, with a tentative D call TRBD2 (6 bases). The CDR3 has 13 residues. Germline V lookup: CDR1 SNHLY, CDR2 FYNNEI. V lost 5 bases, J lost 3 bases, and 9 bases lay in between. The CDR3 protein is CASSRGRTDTQYF. CDR3 sequence (DNA): TGTGCCAGCAGTCGGGGGAGAACAGATACGCAGTATTTT.

This clonotype was seen a few times. The J gene is TRBJ2-7, the V gene TRBV20-1, with D perhaps TRBD1 or TRBD2 (5 bases each). The V gene's germline CDR1 is DFQATT and CDR2 SNEGSKA (reference sequence). CDR3 length equals 14 residues. Between the trimmed V and J ends, which lost 3 bases and 3 bases, there was a span of 15 bases. CDR3 residues: CSARTPRGVYEQYF. The CDR3 DNA reads as TGCAGTGCTAGGACCCCCAGAGGGGTCTACGAGCAGTACTTC.